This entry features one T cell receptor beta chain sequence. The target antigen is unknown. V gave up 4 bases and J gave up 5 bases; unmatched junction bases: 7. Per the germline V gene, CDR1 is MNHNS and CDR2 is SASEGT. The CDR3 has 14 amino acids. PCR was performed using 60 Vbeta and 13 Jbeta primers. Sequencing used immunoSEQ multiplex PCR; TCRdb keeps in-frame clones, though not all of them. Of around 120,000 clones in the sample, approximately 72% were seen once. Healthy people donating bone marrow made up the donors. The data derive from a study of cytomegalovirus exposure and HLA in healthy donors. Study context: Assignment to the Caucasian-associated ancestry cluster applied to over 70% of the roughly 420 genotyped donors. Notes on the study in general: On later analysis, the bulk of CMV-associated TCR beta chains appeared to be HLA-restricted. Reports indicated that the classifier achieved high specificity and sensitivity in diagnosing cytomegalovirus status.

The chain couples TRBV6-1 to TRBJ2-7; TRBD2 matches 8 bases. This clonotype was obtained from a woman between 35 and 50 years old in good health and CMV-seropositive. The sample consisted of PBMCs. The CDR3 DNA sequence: TGTGCCAGCAGTGGCCTCGGGGGGGGTGACGAGCAGTACTTC. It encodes CASSGLGGGDEQYF.